The T cell receptor beta chain described here comes from a study of CD8+CD57+ T cells in acquired aplastic anemia. Study background: Yields of DNA that came from sorted CD4+ and CD8+ cells averaged roughly 3 ug.

The study profiled TCR beta VDJ and CDR3 using genomic DNA as template. TCRdb used MiXCR to reprocess the reads, holding one entry per CDR3 protein. Of about 240,000 distinct CDR3 sequences in the sample, around 43% were seen once. Only patients with CD8+CD57+ cell expansion on flow cytometry were chosen for sequencing. Everyone among the patients had severe acquired aplastic anemia. None of the patients had been given any therapy when their blood was sampled. This clonotype was observed many times. Germline V lookup: CDR1 SGHRS, CDR2 YFSETQ. The germline V and J ends were trimmed by 0 bases and 5 bases, with 15 bases remaining between them. There are 16 residues in the CDR3.

The chain employs TRBV5-1 and TRBJ2-1; weak D call: TRBD2 (5 bases). This clonotype was obtained from a human donor with aplastic anemia. The material sequenced was sorted CD4+, CD8+, or CD8+CD57+ T cells (not recorded which) from PBMCs. CDR3 bases: TGCGCCAGCAGCTTGGCTGTATCTAGCAGTCACAATGAGCAGTTCTTC. Its protein is CASSLAVSSSHNEQFF.